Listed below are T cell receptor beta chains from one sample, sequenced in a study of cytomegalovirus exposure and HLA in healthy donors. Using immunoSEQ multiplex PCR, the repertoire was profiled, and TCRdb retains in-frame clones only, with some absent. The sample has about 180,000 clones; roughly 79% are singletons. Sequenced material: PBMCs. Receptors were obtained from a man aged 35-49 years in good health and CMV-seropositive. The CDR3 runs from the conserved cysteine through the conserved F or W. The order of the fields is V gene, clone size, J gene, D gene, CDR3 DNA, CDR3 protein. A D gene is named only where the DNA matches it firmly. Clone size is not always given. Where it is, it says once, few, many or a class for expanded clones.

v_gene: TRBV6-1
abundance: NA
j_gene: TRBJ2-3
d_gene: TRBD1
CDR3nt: TGTGCCAGCAGTGACAGGGGGACAGATACGCAGTATTTT
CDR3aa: CASSDRGTDTQYF

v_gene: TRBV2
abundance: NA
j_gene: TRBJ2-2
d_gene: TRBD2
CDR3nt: TGTGCCAGCAGTGGACTAGCGGGAGTGTCCGGGGAGCTGTTTTTT
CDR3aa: CASSGLAGVSGELFF

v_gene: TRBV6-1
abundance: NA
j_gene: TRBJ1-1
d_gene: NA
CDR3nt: TGTGCCAGCAGTGATTCCTTGGCAGGCTTGAACACTGAAGCTTTCTTT
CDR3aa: CASSDSLAGLNTEAFF

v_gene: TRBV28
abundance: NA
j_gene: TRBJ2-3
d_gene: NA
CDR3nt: TGTGCCAGCAGTCCACCTAATCCTATAGCAGATACGCAGTATTTT
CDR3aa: CASSPPNPIADTQYF

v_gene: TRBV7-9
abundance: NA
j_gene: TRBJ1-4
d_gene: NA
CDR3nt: TGTGCCAGCAGCCGAGGACTGGATGAAAAACTGTTTTTT
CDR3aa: CASSRGLDEKLFF

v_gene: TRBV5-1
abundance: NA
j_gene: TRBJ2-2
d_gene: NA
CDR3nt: TGCGCCAGCAGCTTGGTATACACCGGGGAGCTGTTTTTT
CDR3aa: CASSLVYTGELFF

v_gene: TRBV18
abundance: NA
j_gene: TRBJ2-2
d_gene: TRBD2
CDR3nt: TGTGCCAGCTCACCACGGGAAGGACGAGCGGGGGCCGGGGAGCTGTTTTTT
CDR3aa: CASSPREGRAGAGELFF

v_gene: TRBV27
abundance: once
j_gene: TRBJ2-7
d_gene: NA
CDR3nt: TGTGCCAGCAGCCCGGCGGGCAGGGGTCACCACGAGCAGTACTTC
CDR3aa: CASSPAGRGHHEQYF

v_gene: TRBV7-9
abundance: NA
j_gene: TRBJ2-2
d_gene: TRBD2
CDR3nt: TGTGCCAGCAATGGGAATTTACTAGCGGGAGTGGCCGGGGAGCTGTTTTTT
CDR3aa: CASNGNLLAGVAGELFF

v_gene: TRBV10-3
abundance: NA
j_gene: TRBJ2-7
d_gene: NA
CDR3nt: TGTGCCACCCAGAGGGGCGGGGCTCACTACGAGCAGTACTTC
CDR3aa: CATQRGGAHYEQYF

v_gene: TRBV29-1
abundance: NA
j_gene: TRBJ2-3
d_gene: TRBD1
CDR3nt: TGCAGCGTAGGATCAGGGGGTCGTACAGATACGCAGTATTTT
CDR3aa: CSVGSGGRTDTQYF

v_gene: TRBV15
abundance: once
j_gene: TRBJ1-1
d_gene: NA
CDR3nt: TGTGCCACCTTTCAAGAGGGACTGCTGAACACTGAAGCTTTCTTT
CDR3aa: CATFQEGLLNTEAFF

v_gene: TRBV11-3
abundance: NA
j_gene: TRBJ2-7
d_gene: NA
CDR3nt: TGTGCCAGCAGCTTAGATTTCAGGTACGAGCAGTACTTC
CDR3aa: CASSLDFRYEQYF

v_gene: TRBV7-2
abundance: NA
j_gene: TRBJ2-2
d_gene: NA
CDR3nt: TGTGCCAGCAGGAGACCTAGCGACACCGGGGAGCTGTTTTTT
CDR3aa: CASRRPSDTGELFF

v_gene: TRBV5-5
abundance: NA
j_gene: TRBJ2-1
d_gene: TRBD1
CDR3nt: TGTGCCAGCAGCCAGGGACAGGGGATTGACAATGAGCAGTTCTTC
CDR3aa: CASSQGQGIDNEQFF

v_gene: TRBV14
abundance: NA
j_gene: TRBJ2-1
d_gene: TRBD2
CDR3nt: TGTGCCAGCAGCCAAGGTAGCGGGAGGGGGGGAAGGGGGAATGAGCAGTTCTTC
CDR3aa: CASSQGSGRGGRGNEQFF

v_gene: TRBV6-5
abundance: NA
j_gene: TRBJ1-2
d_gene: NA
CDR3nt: TGTGCCAGCAGTGAAGGACAGACTAACTATGGCTACACCTTC
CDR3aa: CASSEGQTNYGYTF

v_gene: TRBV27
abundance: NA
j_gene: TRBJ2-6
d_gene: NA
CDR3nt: TGTGCCAGCTCCAGGATCCCAGGATCTGGGGCCAACGGCCTGACTTTC
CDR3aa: CASSRIPGSGANGLTF

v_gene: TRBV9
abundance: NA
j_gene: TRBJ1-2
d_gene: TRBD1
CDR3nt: TGTGCCAGCAGCTCAGGGGGCCCCCTCCCAAACTATGGCTACACCTTC
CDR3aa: CASSSGGPLPNYGYTF

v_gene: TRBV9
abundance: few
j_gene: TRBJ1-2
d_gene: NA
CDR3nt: TGTGCCAGCAGCGTAGAGGACAGCAACTATGGCTACACCTTC
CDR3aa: CASSVEDSNYGYTF

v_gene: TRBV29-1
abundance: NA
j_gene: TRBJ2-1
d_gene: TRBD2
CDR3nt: TGCAGCGTGGGACCCGGGGGGAGCTCCTACAATGAGCAGTTCTTC
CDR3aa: CSVGPGGSSYNEQFF

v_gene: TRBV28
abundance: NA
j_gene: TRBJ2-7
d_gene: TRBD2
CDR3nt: TGTGCCAGCAGTTTACTAGCGGGAGCCTACGAGCAGTACTTC
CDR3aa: CASSLLAGAYEQYF

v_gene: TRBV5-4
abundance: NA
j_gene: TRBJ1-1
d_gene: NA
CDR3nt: TGTGCCAGCAGCCTTTTGGGCAGAATGAACACTGAAGCTTTCTTT
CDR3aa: CASSLLGRMNTEAFF

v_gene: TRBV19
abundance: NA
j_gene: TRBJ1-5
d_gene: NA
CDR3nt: TGTGCCAGTAGTACCACAGGGTACTTCAATCAGCCCCAGCATTTT
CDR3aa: CASSTTGYFNQPQHF

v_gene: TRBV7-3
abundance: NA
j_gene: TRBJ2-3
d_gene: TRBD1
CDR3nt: TGTGCCAGCAGCCTACGGACAGGGGGTATAACAGATACGCAGTATTTT
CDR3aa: CASSLRTGGITDTQYF

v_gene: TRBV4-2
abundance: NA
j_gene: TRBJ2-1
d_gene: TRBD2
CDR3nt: TGTGCCAGCAGCCAAGAGCTAGCGGGTTCGGCCTACAATGAGCAGTTCTTC
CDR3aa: CASSQELAGSAYNEQFF

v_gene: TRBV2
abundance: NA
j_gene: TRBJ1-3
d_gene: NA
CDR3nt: TGTGCCAGCCCCTCGACAAGCTCTGGAAACACCATATATTTT
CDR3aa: CASPSTSSGNTIYF

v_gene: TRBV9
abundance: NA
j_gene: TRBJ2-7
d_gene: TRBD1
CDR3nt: TGTGCCAGCAGCGTACTACCGGGACAGGGGCGCGAGCAGTACTTC
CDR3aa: CASSVLPGQGREQYF

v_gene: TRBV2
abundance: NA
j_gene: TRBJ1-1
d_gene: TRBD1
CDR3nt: TGTGCCAGCGACAGGGGGTCTGAAGCTTTCTTT
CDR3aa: CASDRGSEAFF

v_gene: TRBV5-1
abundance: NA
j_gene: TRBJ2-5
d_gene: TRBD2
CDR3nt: TGCGCCAGCAGCAGCGGGACTAGCGGGAGGGCCTCAGAGACCCAGTACTTC
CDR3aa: CASSSGTSGRASETQYF

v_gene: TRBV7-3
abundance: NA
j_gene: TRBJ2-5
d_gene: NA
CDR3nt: TGTGCCAGCAGCTTTACAGGCCGCGGGACCCAGTACTTC
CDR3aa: CASSFTGRGTQYF

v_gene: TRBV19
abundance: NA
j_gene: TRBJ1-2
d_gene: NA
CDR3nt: TGTGCCAGTAGATTTGGGGGCCCTGTCAACTATGGCTACACCTTC
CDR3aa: CASRFGGPVNYGYTF

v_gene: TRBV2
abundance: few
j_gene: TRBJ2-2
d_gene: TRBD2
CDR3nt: TGTGCCAGCAGTGAGACTAGCGGGTTCGCCGGGGAGCTGTTTTTT
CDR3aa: CASSETSGFAGELFF

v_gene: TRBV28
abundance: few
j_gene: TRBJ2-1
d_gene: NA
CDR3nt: TGTGCCAGCAGTTTGAGTGCGGGTCCTCAGGAGCAGTTCTTC
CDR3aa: CASSLSAGPQEQFF

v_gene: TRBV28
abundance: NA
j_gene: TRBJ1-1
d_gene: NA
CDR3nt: TGTGCCAGCAGGTTCCCCTTCAGCGGGGTTCGGAGCACTGAAGCTTTCTTT
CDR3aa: CASRFPFSGVRSTEAFF

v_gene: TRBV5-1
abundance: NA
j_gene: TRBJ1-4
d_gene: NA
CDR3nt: TGCGCCAGCAGCCCCAGCCCGGGACAACTGTCGGAAAAACTGTTTTTT
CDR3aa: CASSPSPGQLSEKLFF

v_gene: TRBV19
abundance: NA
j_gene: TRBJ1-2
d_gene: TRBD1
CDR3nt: TGTGCCAGTAGTATCAGGGGACAGGGTGCAACTGGCTACACCTTC
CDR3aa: CASSIRGQGATGYTF

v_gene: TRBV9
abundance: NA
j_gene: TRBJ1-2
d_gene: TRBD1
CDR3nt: TGTGCCAGCAGCTTGGGGACAGGGTTTGGCTACACCTTC
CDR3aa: CASSLGTGFGYTF